The 8 T cell receptor beta chains below were found in one sample sequenced in a study of T cells in Graves' hyperthyroidism and ophthalmopathy (dated by TCRdb to the late 2010s). The library was prepared using multiplex PCR. These reads were obtained on an Illumina HiSeq 2000. The TCR beta CDR3 regions were amplified from the RNA transcripts. For the first round of RT-PCR on the TCR CDR3, the HTBI primer set was used together with the Qiagen OneStep RT-PCR kit. TCRdb reran the public reads through fastp at Q25 and MiXCR, keeping productive beta chains. A single entry per CDR3 protein holds the most common genes and DNA from its merged rows. Present in this sample are roughly 700,000 distinct CDR3 sequences, 12% to 15% of which were seen just once. Of the sample, 9.5% to 13% falls within the top ten clones. Material for sequencing was blood. The receptors were gathered from a woman younger than 35 with Graves' hyperthyroidism.

The V call is TRBV28, the J call TRBJ2-5; D remains ambiguous. The CDR3 is 15 residues long. CDR1 is MDHEN, CDR2 SYDVKM, per germline. V lost 6 bases, J lost 5 bases, and 19 bases lay in between. The CDR3 sequence is CASSLPGSGWETQYF. The CDR3 DNA sequence: TGTGCCAGCAGCCTCCCGGGCAGTGGGTGGGAGACCCAGTACTTC.

Note on this clonotype: This may stem from a read error, because a much larger clone lies one nucleotide away. The chain combines TRBV28 with TRBJ1-1, with TRBD1 matching over 7 bases. Germline-derived CDR1 and CDR2 are MDHEN and SYDVKM. This CDR3 has 14 amino acids. DNA of the CDR3: TGTGCCAGCAGTTGGTACAGGGGCAACGCTGAAGCTTCCTTT. Protein sequence: CASSWYRGNAEASF.

The CDR3 reads CASSFTTGEKVDEQFF. As DNA, the CDR3 is TGTGCCAGCAGTTTTACGACGGGCGAGAAGGTGGATGAGCAGTTCTTC. V and J are TRBV12-3 or TRBV12-4 and TRBJ2-1; D not resolved. V was clipped by 3 bases and J by 8 bases, with 20 bases between them. This CDR3 region has 16 residues.

Only a few counts were recorded for this clonotype. This sequence joins TRBV11-2 and TRBJ2-2, with D possibly matching TRBD1 (6 bases). Germline CDR1 and CDR2: SGHAT and FQNNGV. The CDR3 is 18 residues long. V shed 4 bases and J shed 5 bases, with 23 bases lying between them. The CDR3 DNA reads TGTGCCAGCAGCTCTTACTGGATGGACAGAGGCGGGACCGGGGAGCTGTTTTTT. This translates into CASSSYWMDRGGTGELFF. Full variable domain (remainder filled in from reference TRBV11-2 and TRBJ2-2): EAGVAQSPRYKIIEKRQSVAFWCNPISGHATLYWYQQILGQGPKLLIQFQNNGVVDDSQLPKDRFSAERLKGVDSTLKIQPAKLEDSAVYLCASSSYWMDRGGTGELFFGEGSRLTVL.

At least ten counts were recorded for this clonotype. V and J are TRBV28 and TRBJ2-1; 8 bases agree with TRBD1. CDR1 is MDHEN and CDR2 is SYDVKM in the germline V gene. Losses at the gene ends were 1 base for V and 10 bases for J; bases not matched to a gene: 12. This CDR3 has 16 residues. This CDR3 is CASSLSRDRPTREQFF. DNA of the CDR3: TGTGCCAGCAGTTTATCCCGGGACAGGCCCACCAGGGAGCAGTTCTTC.

The chain combines TRBV20-1 with TRBJ2-1; no firm D call. This CDR3 is 14 amino acids long. The germline V gene encodes CDR1 DFQATT and CDR2 SNEGSKA (reference sequence). V was pared by 3 bases and J by 0 bases, with 9 bases between. The CDR3 loop reads CSARPGSSYNEQFF. The CDR3 region has the DNA TGCAGTGCTAGGCCGGGTAGCTCCTACAATGAGCAGTTCTTC.

This clonotype was seen only once. The rearrangement links TRBV9 to TRBJ2-7; tentative D call: TRBD2 (6 bases). CDR3 length equals 14 residues. V lost 0 bases and J lost 7, with 14 bases in between. The V gene's germline CDR1 is SGDLS and CDR2 YYNGEE. The CDR3 bases are TGTGCCAGCAGCGTAGCCGAGGGGAGGAGAGAGCAGTACTTC. Its translation: CASSVAEGRREQYF. The full variable domain, completed using reference TRBV9 and TRBJ2-7, is DSGVTQTPKHLITATGQRVTLRCSPRSGDLSVYWYQQSLDQGLQFLIQYYNGEERAKGNILERFSAQQFPDLHSELNLSSLELGDSALYFCASSVAEGRREQYFGPGTRLTVT.

This clonotype was observed many times. CDR3 sequence reads: CASTLWGDGTQYF. CDR3 DNA sequence: TGTGCCAGCACCCTGTGGGGTGATGGGACCCAGTACTTC. This chain uses TRBV12-3 or TRBV12-4 with TRBJ2-5, with D uncertain. The CDR3 totals 13 residues. V lost 7 bases and J lost 7, with 16 bases in between.